The rows below give T cell receptor beta chains drawn from one sample of a study of cytomegalovirus exposure and HLA in healthy donors. TCRdb keeps only in-frame clones here, not all; method: immunoSEQ multiplex PCR. The profile shows under 150,000 clones, approximately 80% of them singletons. The sample taken for sequencing was PBMCs. The receptor set was obtained from a man between 18 and 29 years old in good health and CMV-seronegative. Each CDR3 is given with its conserved first and last residue. D genes are given only for firm matches. A clone size is listed for some rows: how often the clone was seen (once, few, many), or a class if it is expanded.

TRBJ1-5 | - | - | TRBV21-1 | TGTGCCAGCAGCAATCTTGGACAGTCCAATCAGCCCCAGCATTTT | CASSNLGQSNQPQHF
TRBJ2-1 | - | once | TRBV19 | TGTGCCAGTAGTACGAAACCGAGGAGGGGAGGCAATGAGCAGTTCTTC | CASSTKPRRGGNEQFF
TRBJ2-7 | TRBD1 | - | TRBV27 | TGTGCCAGCAGTTTCCTCCAAAAGACAGGGGTATTGGGCGAGCAGTACTTC | CASSFLQKTGVLGEQYF
TRBJ2-2 | - | - | TRBV10-3 | TGTGCCATCAGTGACAGGGCGACCGGGGAGCTGTTTTTT | CAISDRATGELFF
TRBJ1-3 | - | - | TRBV10-2 | TGCGCCAGCAGTGAGTTCGCGGTTGCTGGTTCAGGAAACACCATATATTTT | CASSEFAVAGSGNTIYF
TRBJ2-3 | - | - | TRBV6-4 | TGTGCCAGCAGTGACGGGACTAGCACAGATACGCAGTATTTT | CASSDGTSTDTQYF
TRBJ1-4 | TRBD1 | - | TRBV2 | TGTGCCAGCTTCTTGGACGGGACAGGGTATGAAAAACTGTTTTTT | CASFLDGTGYEKLFF
TRBJ2-1 | - | - | TRBV6-5 | TGTGCCAGCAGTTACTCGAAGGCGGGGATGGATGAGCAGTTCTTC | CASSYSKAGMDEQFF
TRBJ1-1 | TRBD1 | - | TRBV4-1 | TGCGCCAGCACCAACTCAGGGACAGGGGAAGCTTTCTTT | CASTNSGTGEAFF
TRBJ2-7 | - | - | TRBV29-1 | TGCAGCGGTAAAGAGACAGGTCGACCCTACGAGCAGTACTTC | CSGKETGRPYEQYF
TRBJ2-1 | TRBD2 | - | TRBV14 | TGTGCCAGCAGCCCGGGGGGGGGTGAGCAGTTCTTC | CASSPGGGEQFF
TRBJ1-4 | TRBD1 | - | TRBV6-5 | TGTGCCAGCAGTCGGGACAGGGCTTGGGAAAAACTGTTTTTT | CASSRDRAWEKLFF
TRBJ1-6 | - | - | TRBV4-3 | TGCGCCAGCAGCCAAGGAAACCGGGGGTCCTATAATTCACCCCTCCACTTT | CASSQGNRGSYNSPLHF
TRBJ2-3 | TRBD1 | - | TRBV5-5 | TGTGCCAGCAGCTTGCTATACAGGGGTAAAGATACGCAGTATTTT | CASSLLYRGKDTQYF
TRBJ1-4 | - | - | TRBV6-4 | TGTGCCAGCAGTGAAACCCCGGCAGGGAAACTGTTTTTT | CASSETPAGKLFF
TRBJ1-1 | - | - | TRBV25-1 | TGTGCCAGCTTATTAAACAGTGAAGCTTTCTTT | CASLLNSEAFF
TRBJ2-7 | - | few | TRBV12-5 | TGTGCTAGTGGAAACCAACGGATTGGCAGGGGCTACGAGCAGTACTTC | CASGNQRIGRGYEQYF
TRBJ2-2 | TRBD1 | few | TRBV11-3 | TGTGCCAGCAGCTCCCGGACAGGGAACACCGGGGAGCTGTTTTTT | CASSSRTGNTGELFF
TRBJ1-1 | - | few | TRBV25-1 | TGTGCCAGCAGTGAAAGGGGGATGAACACTGAAGCTTTCTTT | CASSERGMNTEAFF
TRBJ1-5 | - | once | TRBV5-1 | TGCGCCAGCAGCTTGGACAGTAGCAATCAGCCCCAGCATTTT | CASSLDSSNQPQHF
TRBJ1-1 | TRBD1 | - | TRBV7-8 | TGTGCCAGCAGCCGGTCATCTCCGACAGGGGAAGCTTTCTTT | CASSRSSPTGEAFF
TRBJ1-5 | - | - | TRBV9 | TGTGCCAGCGGGGGGGGCCGCGAATATCAGCCCCAGCATTTT | CASGGGREYQPQHF
TRBJ1-1 | TRBD1 | - | TRBV27 | TGTGCCAGCAGTTCCCCTTTCCGACAGGGGACTGAAGCTTTCTTT | CASSSPFRQGTEAFF
TRBJ1-1 | TRBD1 | - | TRBV6-1 | TGTGCCAGTTACAGGGGTGGGGTTATTCGGACTGAAGCTTTCTTT | CASYRGGVIRTEAFF
TRBJ1-3 | TRBD1 | - | TRBV6-5 | TGTGCCAGCACTGCGACAGGGGCTGGAAACACCATATATTTT | CASTATGAGNTIYF
TRBJ1-2 | TRBD1 | once | TRBV27 | TGTGCCAGCAGTTTCGAGGGGGCGAAGTATGGCTACACCTTC | CASSFEGAKYGYTF
TRBJ1-5 | - | - | TRBV28 | TGTGCCAGCAGTTTACAGGGAATCGGGAATCAGCCCCAGCATTTT | CASSLQGIGNQPQHF
TRBJ1-3 | - | - | TRBV5-1 | TGCGCCAGCAGCTCAGCAGGATTCGCATCCTCTGGAAACACCATATATTTT | CASSSAGFASSGNTIYF
TRBJ1-6 | - | - | TRBV27 | TGTGCCAGCAGTGCGAAGGAGACAGTCAGCTCCTATAATTCACCCCTCCACTTT | CASSAKETVSSYNSPLHF
TRBJ1-2 | TRBD1 | - | TRBV20-1 | TGCAGTGCTTCCGGACAGGCGGTTCACACCTTC | CSASGQAVHTF
TRBJ1-6 | - | - | TRBV15 | TGTGCCACCAGCAGAGATGGGAGGAGACTTAATAATTCACCCCTCCACTTT | CATSRDGRRLNNSPLHF
TRBJ1-2 | - | - | TRBV6-5 | TGTGCCAGCAGTTACTCGTCGCAGGGAATAGGCTACACCTTC | CASSYSSQGIGYTF
TRBJ1-5 | TRBD1 | - | TRBV28 | TGTGCCAGCAGTAAAGGGGGCAAGAGCCAGCCCCAGCATTTT | CASSKGGKSQPQHF
TRBJ2-3 | - | few | TRBV4-2 | TGTGCCAGCAGCCATCCAGGGGCTGGCGGCACAGATACGCAGTATTTT | CASSHPGAGGTDTQYF
TRBJ2-7 | - | - | TRBV15 | TGTGCCACCAGCGCGCAGACTAGTTCCGAGCAGTACTTC | CATSAQTSSEQYF
TRBJ1-2 | - | - | TRBV25-1 | TGTGCCAGCAGTACCAGACTCTATGGCTACACCTTC | CASSTRLYGYTF
TRBJ1-2 | TRBD1 | - | TRBV9 | TGTGCCAGCAGCTTGGGACAGGGCGGTCTCATTGGCTACACCTTC | CASSLGQGGLIGYTF
TRBJ2-7 | TRBD1 | - | TRBV2 | TGTGCCAGCAGTGAAGCTGGACAGGGGGCTTACGAGCAGTACTTC | CASSEAGQGAYEQYF
TRBJ1-1 | - | - | TRBV13 | TGTGCCAGCAGCTCCCTTAGAACAGGGCTGGGCACTGAAGCTTTCTTT | CASSSLRTGLGTEAFF